This T cell receptor beta chain is drawn from a study of blood T cell repertoires in COVID-19. About the study: Specimens from acute and convalescent COVID-19 originated in the United States, Italy and Spain. Sources were T cells, B-cell-depleted T cells, or PBMCs; the material itself was cDNA or gDNA.

Germline values: CDR1 SGHDN, CDR2 FVKESK. The CDR3 is 16 residues long. V shed 6 bases and J 0 bases; nucleotides not matched to a gene: 8. Participant reports of clinical history set cohort assignment. Under the authors' procedure: Scientists estimated how many nucleated cells there were by amplifying reference gene primers. Libraries were prepared by immunoSEQ multiplex PCR; TCRdb keeps only in-frame clonotypes and omits some of them. The DNA was the basis for D and trimming; V, J and clone size are from that table. The sample includes hundreds of thousands of clones, roughly 85% of them seen just once.

This TCR came from a man aged 35 to 55 who had been exposed to COVID-19. This chain connects TRBV14 to TRBJ1-3; 7 bases align to TRBD1. Sequencing was done on a sample of PBMCs or T cells enriched from blood (not recorded which). The chain's CDR3 is CASSQLTGVSGNTIYF. CDR3 coding DNA: TGTGCCAGCAGTCAACTTACAGGGGTCTCTGGAAACACCATATATTTT.